This TCR beta chain was identified in a study of identical twins. The CDR3 sequence is 14 residues long. Germline CDR1 reads MNHNS; CDR2 reads SASEGT. V gave up 5 bases and J gave up 5 bases; unmatched junction bases: 5. TCRdb re-derived calls from the 5' RACE reads in MiXCR, one entry per CDR3 protein. The sample carries 650,000 to 750,000 distinct CDR3 sequences, 21% recorded once. These data were also reused for a study on T cells expressing NK-cell markers. As reported in that work: With respect to HCMV, seven of the eight sequenced donors were seropositive, and one was seronegative. An anti-gamma-delta TCR antibody restricted sorting to alpha-beta TCR T cells in several experiments.

The V call is TRBV6-1, the J call TRBJ1-5; 8 bases are shared with TRBD1. Sequencing input: PBMCs. The source is a woman aged 18-35 years in good health. CDR3 residues: CASSRTGWDQPQHF. In nucleotides, the CDR3 is TGTGCCAGCAGTCGGACAGGGTGGGATCAGCCCCAGCATTTT.